The T cell receptor (beta chain) under discussion was sequenced for a study of tumor and adjacent non-tumor tissue in lung cancer. The table lists this clonotype with a few counts. Germline CDR1 MNHEY, CDR2 SVGAGI. The CDR3 has 16 residues. A modified ARM-PCR protocol with three rounds of nested PCR amplified TCRbeta. TCRdb processed the multiplex PCR reads anew with MiXCR; each CDR3 protein has one entry. In the table there are fewer than 85,000 distinct CDR3 sequences, more than 60% of which are singletons. This sample's RNA came from whole unsorted tissue. The material sequenced was lung tumor tissue. This receptor was identified in a woman in her fifties or sixties with non-small cell lung cancer. The chain is built from TRBV6-5 and TRBJ2-1; weak D call: TRBD1 (5 bases). CDR3 region: CATSYLQTDSYNEQFF. In nucleotides, the CDR3 is TGTGCTACCAGTTACCTTCAGACAGACTCCTACAATGAGCAGTTCTTC.